Listed below are T cell receptor beta chains from one sample, sequenced in a study of cytomegalovirus exposure and HLA in healthy donors. TCRdb's copy holds only in-frame clones and misses some; the assay was immunoSEQ multiplex PCR. The sample contains fewer than 150,000 clones, 70% to 75% of which appear only once. Sequenced material: PBMCs. The receptors stem from a woman in her 30s in good health and CMV-seronegative. Each CDR3 is given with its conserved first and last residue. Each record gives: J gene, clone size, V gene, D gene, CDR3 DNA, CDR3 protein. A D gene is named only where the DNA matches it firmly. Size is stated for part of the rows, as once, few or many counts, or as a class when the clone is expanded.

TRBJ1-3 | NA | TRBV7-3 | TRBD1 | TGTGCCAGCAGTCCCGGGACAGGGGACACCATATATTTT | CASSPGTGDTIYF
TRBJ2-2 | NA | TRBV25-1 | NA | TGTGCCAGCAGTGGTAAAAGGGGGGGACGTTGGAACACCGGGGAGCTGTTTTTT | CASSGKRGGRWNTGELFF
TRBJ1-1 | NA | TRBV28 | NA | TGTGCCAGCAGTCCACCCGATCTGGGGAGAAGGGGGACTGAAGCTTTCTTT | CASSPPDLGRRGTEAFF
TRBJ2-3 | NA | TRBV7-3 | TRBD2 | TGTGCCAGCAGCTTTTCTAGCGGGGGGGATCAAGATACGCAGTATTTT | CASSFSSGGDQDTQYF
TRBJ2-7 | NA | TRBV7-8 | NA | TGTGCCAGCAGGCAAAGGGGGGGAACGACCTACGAGCAGTACTTC | CASRQRGGTTYEQYF
TRBJ2-6 | once | TRBV19 | TRBD1 | TGTGCCAGTTGGGACAGGGCTGGGGCCAACGTCCTGACTTTC | CASWDRAGANVLTF
TRBJ1-5 | NA | TRBV6-6 | NA | TGTGCCAGCAGTTCTGTGACAGGAAACAATCAGCCCCAGCATTTT | CASSSVTGNNQPQHF
TRBJ1-2 | NA | TRBV5-4 | NA | TGTGCCAGCAGCTTGGTTACAGGACCGCTTGTTAACTATGGCTACACCTTC | CASSLVTGPLVNYGYTF
TRBJ2-5 | NA | TRBV5-1 | NA | TGCGCCAGCAGCCGGGCACAGGGCTGGGGGGGACAAGAGACCCAGTACTTC | CASSRAQGWGGQETQYF
TRBJ2-2 | NA | TRBV27 | TRBD1 | TGTGCCAGCAGTTTACCCTCCGGGACAGGGAGGGGTATCGGGGAGCTGTTTTTT | CASSLPSGTGRGIGELFF
TRBJ1-5 | few | TRBV6-1 | NA | TGTGCCAGCAGTGATTATTTACAGTCCAATCAGCCCCAGCATTTT | CASSDYLQSNQPQHF
TRBJ1-3 | NA | TRBV6-1 | NA | TGTGCCAGCAGTGGCAATGGCCGATTTGGAAACACCATATATTTT | CASSGNGRFGNTIYF
TRBJ2-1 | NA | TRBV5-1 | TRBD1 | TGCGCCAGCAGCTTTCCTTCCGGGACAGGGTTTACCTACAATGAGCAGTTCTTC | CASSFPSGTGFTYNEQFF
TRBJ1-5 | NA | TRBV7-9 | TRBD1 | TGTTCCAGCAGCCCCGGACAGGAGGCTGCACAGCCCCAGCATTTT | CSSSPGQEAAQPQHF
TRBJ1-1 | NA | TRBV7-2 | NA | TGTGCCAGCAGCCCCGGGACAATGAACACTGAAGCTTTCTTT | CASSPGTMNTEAFF
TRBJ2-2 | NA | TRBV7-3 | TRBD2 | TGTGCCAGCAGCCCTAACCCTCAAGCGGGGCCGAACACCGGGGAGCTGTTTTTT | CASSPNPQAGPNTGELFF
TRBJ2-5 | NA | TRBV5-1 | TRBD1 | TGCGCCAGCAGCGGCGGACAGGGGTATATCGAGACCCAGTACTTC | CASSGGQGYIETQYF
TRBJ2-3 | NA | TRBV5-8 | NA | TGTGCCAGCAGCCCCGGACAGAACACAGATACGCAGTATTTT | CASSPGQNTDTQYF